This TCR beta chain was sequenced in a study of T cells in Graves' hyperthyroidism and ophthalmopathy. Study background: Pretreatment peripheral blood was obtained at initial diagnosis. Points from the study as a whole: The model forecast ophthalmopathy, anticipating it by a median approximately 6.1 months before onset. Most thyroid clonotypes with frequency above 0.001 were detected in blood.

This clonotype appeared a few times. Its antigen remains unidentified. The V gene's germline CDR1 is MGHRA and CDR2 YSYEKL. Unmatched junction bases numbered 6, after V lost 2 bases and J lost 1 base. CDR3 length: 18 amino acids. The investigators amplified TCR beta CDR3 regions from RNA transcripts. Using the HTBI primer set, a first-round RT-PCR was run on the TCR CDR3. TCRdb re-called the multiplex PCR reads with MiXCR, one entry per CDR3 protein. The sample includes roughly 500,000 distinct CDR3 sequences, approximately 25% of them seen just once. This sequence joins TRBV4-1 and TRBJ2-4, with 12 bases aligning to TRBD2. Sequenced input: blood. The TCR was taken from a woman in her twenties or thirties with Graves' ophthalmopathy. In nucleotides, the CDR3 is TGCGCCAGCAGCCAATACAGGACTAGCGGGGACGCCAAAAACATTCAGTACTTC. Translated, it gives CASSQYRTSGDAKNIQYF.